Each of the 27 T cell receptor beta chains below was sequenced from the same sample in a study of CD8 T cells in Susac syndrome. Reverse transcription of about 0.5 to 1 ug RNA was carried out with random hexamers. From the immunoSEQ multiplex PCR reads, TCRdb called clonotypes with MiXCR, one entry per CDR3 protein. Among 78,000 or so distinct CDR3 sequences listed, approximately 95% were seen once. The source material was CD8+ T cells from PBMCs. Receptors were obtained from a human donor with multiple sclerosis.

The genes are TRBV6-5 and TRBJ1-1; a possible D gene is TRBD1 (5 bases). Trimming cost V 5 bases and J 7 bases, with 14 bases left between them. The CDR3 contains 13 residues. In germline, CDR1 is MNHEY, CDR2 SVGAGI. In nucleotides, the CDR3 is TGTGCCAGCAGTACCGGGACGCCTGATGAAGCTTTCTTT. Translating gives CASSTGTPDEAFF.

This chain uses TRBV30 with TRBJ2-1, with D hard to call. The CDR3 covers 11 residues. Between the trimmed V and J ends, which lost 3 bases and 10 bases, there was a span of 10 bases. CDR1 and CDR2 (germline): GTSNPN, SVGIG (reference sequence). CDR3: CAWSPVDEQFF. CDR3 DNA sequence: TGTGCCTGGAGCCCAGTGGACGAGCAGTTCTTC.

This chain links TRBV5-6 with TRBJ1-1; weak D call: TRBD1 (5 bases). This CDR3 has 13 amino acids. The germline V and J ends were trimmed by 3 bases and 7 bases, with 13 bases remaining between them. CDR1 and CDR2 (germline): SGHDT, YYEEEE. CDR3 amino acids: CASSYMTDGEAFF. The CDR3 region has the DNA TGTGCCAGCAGCTATATGACAGACGGTGAAGCTTTCTTT.

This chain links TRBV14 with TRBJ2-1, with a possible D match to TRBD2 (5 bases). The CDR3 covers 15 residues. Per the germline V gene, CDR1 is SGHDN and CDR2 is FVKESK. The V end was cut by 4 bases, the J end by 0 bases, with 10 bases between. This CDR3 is CASSRIRGSYNEQFF. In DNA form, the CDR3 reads TGTGCCAGCAGCCGCATACGGGGCTCCTACAATGAGCAGTTCTTC. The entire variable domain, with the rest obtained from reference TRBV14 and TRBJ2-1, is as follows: EAGVTQFPSHSVIEKGQTVTLRCDPISGHDNLYWYRRVMGKEIKFLLHFVKESKQDESGMPNNRFLAERTGGTYSTLKVQPAELEDSGVYFCASSRIRGSYNEQFFGPGTRLTVL.

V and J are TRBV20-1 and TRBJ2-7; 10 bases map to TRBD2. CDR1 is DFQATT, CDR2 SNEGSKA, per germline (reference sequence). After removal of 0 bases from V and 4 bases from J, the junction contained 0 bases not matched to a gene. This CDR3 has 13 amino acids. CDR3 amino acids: CSARELAGYEQYF. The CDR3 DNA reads TGCAGTGCTAGAGAACTAGCGGGGTACGAGCAGTACTTC.

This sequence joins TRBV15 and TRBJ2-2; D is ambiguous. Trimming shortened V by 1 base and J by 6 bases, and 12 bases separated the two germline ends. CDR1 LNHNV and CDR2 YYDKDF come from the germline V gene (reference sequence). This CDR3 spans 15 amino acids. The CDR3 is CATSRGEDHPGELFF. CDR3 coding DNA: TGTGCCACCAGCAGAGGAGAGGATCACCCCGGGGAGCTGTTTTTT.

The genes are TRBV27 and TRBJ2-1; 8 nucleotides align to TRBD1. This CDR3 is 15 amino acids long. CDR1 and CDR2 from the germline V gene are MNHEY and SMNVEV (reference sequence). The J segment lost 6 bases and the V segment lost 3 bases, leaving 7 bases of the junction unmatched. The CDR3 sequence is CASSFTRTGINEQFF. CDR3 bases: TGTGCCAGCAGTTTCACTCGGACAGGGATCAATGAGCAGTTCTTC.

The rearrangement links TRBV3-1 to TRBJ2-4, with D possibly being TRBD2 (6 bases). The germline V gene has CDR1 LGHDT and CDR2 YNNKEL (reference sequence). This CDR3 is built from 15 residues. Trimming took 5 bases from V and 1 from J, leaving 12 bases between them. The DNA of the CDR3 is TGTGCCAGCAGCGCCCGGGGGACCGCCAAAAACATTCAGTACTTC. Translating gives CASSARGTAKNIQYF.

This chain's CDR3 is CASSQEEGTDTQYF. In nucleotides, the CDR3 is TGCGCCAGCAGCCAAGAGGAGGGCACAGATACGCAGTATTTT. The V call is TRBV4-1, the J call TRBJ2-3; possibly TRBD2 for D (5 bases). This CDR3 contains 14 residues. V was clipped by 0 bases and J by 1 base, with 5 bases between them. CDR1 is MGHRA, CDR2 YSYEKL, per germline.

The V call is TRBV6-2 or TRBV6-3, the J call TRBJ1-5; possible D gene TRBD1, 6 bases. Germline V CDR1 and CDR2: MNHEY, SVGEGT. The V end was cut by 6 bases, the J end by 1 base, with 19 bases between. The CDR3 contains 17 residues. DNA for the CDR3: TGTGCCAGCAGCCCTATCACAGGGTATGGGAGCAATCAGCCCCAGCATTTT. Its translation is CASSPITGYGSNQPQHF.

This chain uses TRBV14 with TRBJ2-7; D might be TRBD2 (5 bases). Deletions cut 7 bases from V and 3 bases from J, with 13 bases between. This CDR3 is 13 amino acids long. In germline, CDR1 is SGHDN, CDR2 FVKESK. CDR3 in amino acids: CASNAGLGYEQYF. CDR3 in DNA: TGTGCCAGCAACGCGGGCCTGGGCTACGAGCAGTACTTC.

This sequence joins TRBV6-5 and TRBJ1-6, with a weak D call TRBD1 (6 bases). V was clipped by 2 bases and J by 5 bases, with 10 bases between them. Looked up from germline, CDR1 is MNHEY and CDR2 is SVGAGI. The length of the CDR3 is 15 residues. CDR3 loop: CASSYGTGHNSPLHF. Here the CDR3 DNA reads TGTGCCAGCAGTTACGGTACAGGGCATAATTCACCCCTCCACTTT.

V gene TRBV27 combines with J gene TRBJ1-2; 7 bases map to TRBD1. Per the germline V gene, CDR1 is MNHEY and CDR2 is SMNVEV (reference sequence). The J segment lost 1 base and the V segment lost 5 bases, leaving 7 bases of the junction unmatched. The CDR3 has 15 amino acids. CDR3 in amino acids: CASSPGNRGNYGYTF. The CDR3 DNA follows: TGTGCCAGCAGTCCCGGGAACAGGGGTAACTATGGCTACACCTTC.

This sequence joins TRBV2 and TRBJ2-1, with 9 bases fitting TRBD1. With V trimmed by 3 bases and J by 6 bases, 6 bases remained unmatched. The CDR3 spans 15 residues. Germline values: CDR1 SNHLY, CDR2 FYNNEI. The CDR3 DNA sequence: TGTGCCAGCAGTGAGCCGGGACAGGGCCTCAATGAGCAGTTCTTC. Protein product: CASSEPGQGLNEQFF.

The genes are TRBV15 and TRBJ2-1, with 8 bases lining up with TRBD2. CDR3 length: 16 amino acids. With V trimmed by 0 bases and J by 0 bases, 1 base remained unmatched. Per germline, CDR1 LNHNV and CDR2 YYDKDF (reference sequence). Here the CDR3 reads CATSRDRGGSYNEQFF. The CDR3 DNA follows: TGTGCCACCAGCAGAGATCGGGGGGGCTCCTACAATGAGCAGTTCTTC.

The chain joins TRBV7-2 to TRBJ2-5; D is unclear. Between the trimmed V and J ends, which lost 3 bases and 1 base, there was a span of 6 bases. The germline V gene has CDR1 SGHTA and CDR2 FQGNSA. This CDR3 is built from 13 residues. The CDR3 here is CASSFPVQETQYF. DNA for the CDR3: TGTGCCAGCAGCTTCCCGGTCCAAGAGACCCAGTACTTC.

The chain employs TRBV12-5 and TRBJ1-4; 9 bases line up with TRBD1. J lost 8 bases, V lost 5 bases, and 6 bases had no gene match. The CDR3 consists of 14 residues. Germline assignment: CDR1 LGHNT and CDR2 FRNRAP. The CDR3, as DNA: TGTGCTAGTGGTGACGGGACAGGGCAAGAAAAACTGTTTTTT. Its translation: CASGDGTGQEKLFF. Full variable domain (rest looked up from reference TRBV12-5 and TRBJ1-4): DARVTQTPRHKVTEMGQEVTMRCQPILGHNTVFWYRQTMMQGLELLAYFRNRAPLDDSGMPKDRFSAEMPDATLATLKIQPSEPRDSAVYFCASGDGTGQEKLFFGSGTQLSVL.

In DNA form, the CDR3 reads TGTGCCAGCAGTGCTAGCGACAATGAGCAGTTCTTC. Encoded protein: CASSASDNEQFF. This chain links TRBV6-5 with TRBJ2-1, with a tentative D call TRBD2 (6 bases). This CDR3 contains 12 residues. Trimming removed 5 bases at V and 5 bases at J, with 7 bases between. CDR1 is MNHEY and CDR2 is SVGAGI in the germline V gene.

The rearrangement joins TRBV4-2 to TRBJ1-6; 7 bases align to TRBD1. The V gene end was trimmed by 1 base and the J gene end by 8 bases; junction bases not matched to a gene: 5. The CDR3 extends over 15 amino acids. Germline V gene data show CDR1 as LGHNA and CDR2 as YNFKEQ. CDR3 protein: CASSQVRGGDSPLHF. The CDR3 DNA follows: TGTGCCAGCAGCCAAGTGAGAGGGGGCGATTCACCCCTCCACTTT.

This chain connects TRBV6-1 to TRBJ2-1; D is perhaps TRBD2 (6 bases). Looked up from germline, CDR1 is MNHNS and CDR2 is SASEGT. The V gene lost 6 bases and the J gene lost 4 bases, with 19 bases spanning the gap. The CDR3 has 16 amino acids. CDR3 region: CASSVSGGGSYNEQFF. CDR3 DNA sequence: TGTGCCAGCAGCGTATCAGGAGGAGGGTCATACAATGAGCAGTTCTTC.

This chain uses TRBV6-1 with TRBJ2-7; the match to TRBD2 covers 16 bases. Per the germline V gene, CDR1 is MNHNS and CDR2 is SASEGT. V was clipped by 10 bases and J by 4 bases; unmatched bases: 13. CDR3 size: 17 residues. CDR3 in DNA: TGTGCCACTTTGGGACTAGCGGGAGGGACTAACTTTTACGAGCAGTACTTC. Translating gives CATLGLAGGTNFYEQYF.

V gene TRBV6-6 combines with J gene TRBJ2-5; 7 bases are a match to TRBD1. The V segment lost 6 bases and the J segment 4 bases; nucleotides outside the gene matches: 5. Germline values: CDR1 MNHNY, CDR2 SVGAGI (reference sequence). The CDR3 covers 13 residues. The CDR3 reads CASSYGTVETQYF. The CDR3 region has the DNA TGTGCCAGCAGCTATGGGACAGTAGAGACCCAGTACTTC.

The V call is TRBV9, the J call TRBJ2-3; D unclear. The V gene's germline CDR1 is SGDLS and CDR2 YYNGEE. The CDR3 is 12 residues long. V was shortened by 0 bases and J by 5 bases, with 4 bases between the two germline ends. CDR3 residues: CASSVEGDTQYF. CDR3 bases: TGTGCCAGCAGCGTAGAAGGAGATACGCAGTATTTT.

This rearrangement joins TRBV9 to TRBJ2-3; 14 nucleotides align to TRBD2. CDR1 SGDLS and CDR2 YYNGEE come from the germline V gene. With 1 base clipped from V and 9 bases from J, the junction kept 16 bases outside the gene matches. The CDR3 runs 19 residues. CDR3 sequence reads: CASSVNREGLAGGFETQYF. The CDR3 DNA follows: TGTGCCAGCAGCGTAAACAGGGAAGGACTAGCGGGGGGATTTGAGACGCAGTATTTT.

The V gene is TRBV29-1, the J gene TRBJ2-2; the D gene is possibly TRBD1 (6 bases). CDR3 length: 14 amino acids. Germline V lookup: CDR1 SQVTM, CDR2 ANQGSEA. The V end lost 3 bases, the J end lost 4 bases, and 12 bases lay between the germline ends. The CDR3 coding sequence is TGCAGCGTTGACCAGGGGACGTCCACCGGGGAGCTGTTTTTT. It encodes CSVDQGTSTGELFF.

As DNA, the CDR3 is TGTGCTAGTGGTTTGGTAGAGTATCAGCCCCAGCATTTT. Protein sequence: CASGLVEYQPQHF. V and J are TRBV12-5 and TRBJ1-5; D is undetermined. The V gene lost 0 bases and the J gene lost 5 bases, with 5 bases spanning the gap. CDR1 is LGHNT and CDR2 is FRNRAP in the germline V gene. The CDR3 spans 13 residues.

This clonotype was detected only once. The CDR3 coding sequence is TGTGCCAGCAGCCTCCATCAAGGGCGGGACAGAGGTTACGAGCAGTACTTC. Translation gives CASSLHQGRDRGYEQYF. The chain joins TRBV7-8 to TRBJ2-7, with D tentatively TRBD1 (7 bases). Per the germline V gene, CDR1 is SGHVS and CDR2 is FQNEAQ. V was trimmed by 5 bases and J by 4 bases, leaving 24 bases between them. This CDR3 is 17 amino acids long.